The present TCR beta chain was sequenced within a study of cytomegalovirus exposure and HLA in healthy donors. Germline values: CDR1 LNHDA, CDR2 SQIVND (reference sequence). V shed 5 bases, J shed 4 bases, and the junction held 6 bases outside the gene matches. The CDR3 loop spans 15 amino acids. Amplification used 60 Vbeta primers and 13 Jbeta primers. Generated by immunoSEQ multiplex PCR, the TCRdb table keeps only in-frame clones and is missing some. The repertoire has about 130,000 clones, around 67% of them found once; the top ten carry about 4.9%. The genes are TRBV19 and TRBJ1-2; 11 positions agree with TRBD1. The receptor comes from a man aged 60 to 69 in good health and CMV-seropositive. The sample consisted of PBMCs. The CDR3 protein is CASSPLGTGGYGYTF. In nucleotides, the CDR3 is TGTGCCAGTAGTCCCCTTGGGACAGGGGGCTATGGCTACACCTTC.